In this sample, the clone carrying this TCR beta chain turned up a few times. Its antigen is unknown. The sample is drawn from a study of T cells in Graves' hyperthyroidism and ophthalmopathy. The study's findings and limits: Ophthalmopathy and stable hyperthyroidism were told apart by a 13 V-J model. Prediction of ophthalmopathy progression came a median 6.5 months pre-onset. Most expanded thyroid clonotypes above 0.001 recurred in blood.

The TCR beta CDR3 regions underwent amplification using RNA transcripts as the source. The primer set for the first-round RT-PCR of the TCR CDR3 was HTBI. One entry per CDR3 protein, called by TCRdb with MiXCR from the multiplex PCR reads. This table has approximately 520,000 distinct CDR3 sequences, about a fifth appearing once. Germline V lookup: CDR1 SGHTA, CDR2 FQGTGA. V dropped 6 bases and J dropped 6 bases, with 7 bases sitting between them. The CDR3 has 11 amino acids. This receptor was obtained from a man younger than 35 with Graves' hyperthyroidism. The source material was blood. The chain employs TRBV7-3 and TRBJ2-3; D is uncertain. DNA for the CDR3: TGTGCCAGCAGAATCACGGATACGCAGTATTTT. Its protein is CASRITDTQYF.